This T cell receptor beta chain was observed in a study of blood T cells in healthy people across ages. Then a second PCR, running about 7 to 11 cycles, was carried out with a sample-barcoded 5' primer and a J-beta primer mix. Each CDR3 protein gets one entry after TCRdb re-called the 5' RACE reads with MiXCR. Among hundreds of thousands of distinct CDR3 sequences listed, about 52% were seen once. This CDR3 comprises 19 residues. V dropped 3 bases and J dropped 3; count of bases not matched to a gene: 11. CDR1 and CDR2 from the germline V gene are SGDLS and YYNGEE. The TCR was taken from a woman in her sixties in good health. What was sequenced was blood. V gene TRBV9 combines with J gene TRBJ2-6, with 11 nucleotides matching TRBD2. The CDR3 region has the DNA TGTGCCAGCAGCGCAACTAGCGGGAGAAAAGATAGTGGGGCCAACGTCCTGACTTTC. This translates into CASSATSGRKDSGANVLTF.